These T cell receptor beta chains were read from a single sample in a study of T cell responses to AZD1222 COVID-19 vaccine. The protocol was immunoSEQ multiplex PCR, while the TCRdb copy is restricted to in-frame clones and leaves out a portion. The sample has roughly 77,000 clones; roughly 90% are singletons. Sequencing used peripheral blood, obtained on day 0 of AZD1222 vaccination. The receptors originated from an adult in good health. CDR3s include the opening cysteine and the closing phenylalanine or tryptophan. D genes are given only for firm matches. The size of a clone is reported for some rows only, either as once, few or many, or as a class for expanded clones.

size,V,D,J,DNA,CDR3
.,TRBV28,.,TRBJ1-2,TGTGCCAGCAGCTCTCAGCTTAACTATGGCTACACCTTC,CASSSQLNYGYTF
once,TRBV11-2,.,TRBJ1-6,TGTGCCAGCAGCTTATCCAGGGATTCACCCCTCCACTTT,CASSLSRDSPLHF
.,TRBV28,TRBD1,TRBJ2-5,TGTGCCAGCAGTTTGACAGGGTCAAAGGAGACCCAGTACTTC,CASSLTGSKETQYF
.,TRBV19,TRBD1,TRBJ2-7,TGTGCCAGTAGGTCACAGGGGGGCTCCTACGAGCAGTACTTC,CASRSQGGSYEQYF
.,TRBV29-1,.,TRBJ2-7,TGCAGCGTTTCCGGCAGTCCCTACGAGCAGTACTTC,CSVSGSPYEQYF
.,TRBV19,.,TRBJ1-5,TGTGCCAGTAGTACGAATCGGGTGGGCAATCAGCCCCAGCATTTT,CASSTNRVGNQPQHF
once,TRBV12-5,TRBD1,TRBJ1-1,TGTGCTAGTGGTTTGGTAACAGGGGGCGGGGAGAATGAAGCTTTCTTT,CASGLVTGGGENEAFF
.,TRBV4-2,.,TRBJ1-2,TGTGCCAGCAGCCAAGATCTTAGCGCTAACTATGGCTACACCTTC,CASSQDLSANYGYTF
.,TRBV5-1,TRBD1,TRBJ2-1,TGCGCCAGCACCTTACAGGGGTCCTACAATGAGCAGTTCTTC,CASTLQGSYNEQFF
.,TRBV10-3,.,TRBJ1-3,TGTGCCATCCGGGGTTCTGGAAACACCATATATTTT,CAIRGSGNTIYF